These T cell receptor beta chains were read from a single sample in a study of lymphopenia after photon versus proton radiotherapy. The repertoire was sequenced with immunoSEQ multiplex PCR; TCRdb's copy has only in-frame clones and lacks some. The sample shows approximately 29,000 clones, approximately 80% of them seen only once. Here the sequenced sample was peripheral blood, taken from a patient treated with proton-based radiotherapy. The receptors here all came from a woman in her 70s with pancreatic cancer. Both conserved end residues are part of each CDR3. Fields, in order: clone size, V gene, D gene, J gene, CDR3 length, CDR3 DNA, CDR3 protein. D genes are given only for firm matches. Size tells how often a clone was seen (once, few, many) or the class of an expanded clone, and some rows leave it out.

clone size: NA
V gene: TRBV4-2
D gene: TRBD1
J gene: TRBJ2-7
CDR3 length: 16
CDR3 DNA: TGTGCCAGCAGCCAAGATCTAGGGGGCCCCTTCAACGAGCAGTACTTC
CDR3 protein: CASSQDLGGPFNEQYF

clone size: NA
V gene: TRBV19
D gene: TRBD2
J gene: TRBJ2-1
CDR3 length: 15
CDR3 DNA: TGTGCCAGTAAGGGTGGCGGGAGTACTGACAATGAGCAGTTCTTC
CDR3 protein: CASKGGGSTDNEQFF

clone size: NA
V gene: TRBV29-1
D gene: TRBD2
J gene: TRBJ2-1
CDR3 length: 16
CDR3 DNA: TGCAGCGTTGGTTATTTTGGGGGACTAGCGGGATTTGAGCAGTTCTTC
CDR3 protein: CSVGYFGGLAGFEQFF

clone size: NA
V gene: TRBV6-5
D gene: NA
J gene: TRBJ2-5
CDR3 length: 15
CDR3 DNA: TGTGCCAGCATGGGGGGGGCGACAGGCGAAGAGACCCAGTACTTC
CDR3 protein: CASMGGATGEETQYF

clone size: NA
V gene: TRBV27
D gene: NA
J gene: TRBJ1-3
CDR3 length: 19
CDR3 DNA: TGTGCCAGCAGTTTATATGCCTCCGCTGTACAGAGCTCTGGAAACACCATATATTTT
CDR3 protein: CASSLYASAVQSSGNTIYF

clone size: NA
V gene: TRBV9
D gene: TRBD2
J gene: TRBJ2-3
CDR3 length: 17
CDR3 DNA: TGTGCCAGCAGCGTTGAGACTAGCGGGAGGAGCACAGATACGCAGTATTTT
CDR3 protein: CASSVETSGRSTDTQYF

clone size: NA
V gene: TRBV14
D gene: NA
J gene: TRBJ1-2
CDR3 length: 15
CDR3 DNA: TGTGCCAGCAGCCAAGCCTCGCAGGTTAGGGGTGGCTACACCTTC
CDR3 protein: CASSQASQVRGGYTF

clone size: NA
V gene: TRBV7-3
D gene: NA
J gene: TRBJ1-1
CDR3 length: 12
CDR3 DNA: TGTGCCAGCATCCTCTCGGACACTGAAGCTTTCTTT
CDR3 protein: CASILSDTEAFF

clone size: NA
V gene: TRBV7-9
D gene: NA
J gene: TRBJ2-7
CDR3 length: 16
CDR3 DNA: TGTGCCAGCAGCTTAGCCAGCGGAAAAGGGTCCTACGAGCAGTACTTC
CDR3 protein: CASSLASGKGSYEQYF

clone size: NA
V gene: TRBV9
D gene: NA
J gene: TRBJ2-5
CDR3 length: 15
CDR3 DNA: TGTGCCAGCAGCGTAGAAGGTTGGCCACAAGAGACCCAGTACTTC
CDR3 protein: CASSVEGWPQETQYF

clone size: once
V gene: TRBV5-4
D gene: NA
J gene: TRBJ2-3
CDR3 length: 13
CDR3 DNA: TGTGCCAGCAGCTCACAGGTCACAGATACGCAGTATTTT
CDR3 protein: CASSSQVTDTQYF

clone size: NA
V gene: TRBV7-2
D gene: NA
J gene: TRBJ1-4
CDR3 length: 13
CDR3 DNA: TGTGCCAGCAGCTTTAACCTCAGGGAAAAACTGTTTTTT
CDR3 protein: CASSFNLREKLFF

clone size: few
V gene: TRBV29-1
D gene: NA
J gene: TRBJ2-7
CDR3 length: 14
CDR3 DNA: TGCAGCGTCCGGAAACAAATGGGACCTTACGAGCAGTACTTC
CDR3 protein: CSVRKQMGPYEQYF

clone size: NA
V gene: TRBV18
D gene: NA
J gene: TRBJ1-1
CDR3 length: 14
CDR3 DNA: TGTGCCAGCTCACCACCGGCGGGGAACACTGAAGCTTTCTTT
CDR3 protein: CASSPPAGNTEAFF

clone size: few
V gene: TRBV19
D gene: TRBD2
J gene: TRBJ2-1
CDR3 length: 14
CDR3 DNA: TGTGCCAGTACAATTCTAGCGGGAGAGGCTGAGCAGTTCTTC
CDR3 protein: CASTILAGEAEQFF

clone size: NA
V gene: TRBV11-2
D gene: NA
J gene: TRBJ1-3
CDR3 length: 12
CDR3 DNA: TGTGCCAGCAGCCCTCTAGGGGACACCATATATTTT
CDR3 protein: CASSPLGDTIYF

clone size: once
V gene: TRBV18
D gene: TRBD1
J gene: TRBJ1-1
CDR3 length: 12
CDR3 DNA: TGTGCCAGCTCACTTGACAGGGACGAAGCTTTCTTT
CDR3 protein: CASSLDRDEAFF

clone size: NA
V gene: TRBV6-1
D gene: TRBD2
J gene: TRBJ2-1
CDR3 length: 16
CDR3 DNA: TGTGCCAGCAGTGAATATCCTAGCGGGAGTTACAATGAGCAGTTCTTC
CDR3 protein: CASSEYPSGSYNEQFF

clone size: NA
V gene: TRBV28
D gene: NA
J gene: TRBJ1-3
CDR3 length: 14
CDR3 DNA: TGTGCCAGAGGCGCGGGTCTCTCTGGAAACACCATATATTTT
CDR3 protein: CARGAGLSGNTIYF

clone size: NA
V gene: TRBV15
D gene: TRBD1
J gene: TRBJ1-4
CDR3 length: 15
CDR3 DNA: TGTGCCACCAGCAGAGTCCGGCAGGGGGACGGAAAACTGTTTTTT
CDR3 protein: CATSRVRQGDGKLFF

clone size: NA
V gene: TRBV15
D gene: NA
J gene: TRBJ2-2
CDR3 length: 15
CDR3 DNA: TGTGCCACCAGTCCTTCCGGGACGAACACCGGGGAGCTGTTTTTT
CDR3 protein: CATSPSGTNTGELFF

clone size: NA
V gene: TRBV27
D gene: TRBD1
J gene: TRBJ2-7
CDR3 length: 16
CDR3 DNA: TGTGCCAGCAGTCCCCCAGGACAGGGGGGAACCTACGAGCAGTACTTC
CDR3 protein: CASSPPGQGGTYEQYF

clone size: NA
V gene: TRBV7-9
D gene: NA
J gene: TRBJ2-5
CDR3 length: 14
CDR3 DNA: TGTGCCAGCAGCTTAGACGGGAGAAGTGAGACCCAGTACTTC
CDR3 protein: CASSLDGRSETQYF

clone size: NA
V gene: TRBV6-4
D gene: TRBD2
J gene: TRBJ2-1
CDR3 length: 19
CDR3 DNA: TGTGCCAGCAGTCCAAGCGGGAGGGCAGCAGCCACCTCCTACAATGAGCAGTTCTTC
CDR3 protein: CASSPSGRAAATSYNEQFF

clone size: NA
V gene: TRBV6-4
D gene: TRBD2
J gene: TRBJ2-5
CDR3 length: 14
CDR3 DNA: TGTGCCAACACGGGACTAGCGTTTCGAGAGACCCAGTACTTC
CDR3 protein: CANTGLAFRETQYF

clone size: few
V gene: TRBV7-2
D gene: TRBD2
J gene: TRBJ2-7
CDR3 length: 14
CDR3 DNA: TGTGCCAGCAGCACTAGCGGGACCTCCTACGAGCAGTACTTC
CDR3 protein: CASSTSGTSYEQYF

clone size: few
V gene: TRBV6-5
D gene: NA
J gene: TRBJ2-5
CDR3 length: 14
CDR3 DNA: TGTGCCAGCTCACTCCCGGGCGGCCCGGGGACCCAGTACTTC
CDR3 protein: CASSLPGGPGTQYF

clone size: few
V gene: TRBV6-1
D gene: TRBD1
J gene: TRBJ1-1
CDR3 length: 16
CDR3 DNA: TGTGCCAGCAGTGCCCGGGACAGGGGGAGGACAACTGAAGCTTTCTTT
CDR3 protein: CASSARDRGRTTEAFF

clone size: once
V gene: TRBV5-1
D gene: NA
J gene: TRBJ2-2
CDR3 length: 15
CDR3 DNA: TGCGCCAGCAGCTTGGCGCCTAGCAAGGGCGGGGAGCTGTTTTTT
CDR3 protein: CASSLAPSKGGELFF

clone size: once
V gene: TRBV2
D gene: TRBD2
J gene: TRBJ2-3
CDR3 length: 16
CDR3 DNA: TGTGCCAGCAGTGTTGGACTAGCGGGAGCAAAAGATACGCAGTATTTT
CDR3 protein: CASSVGLAGAKDTQYF

clone size: NA
V gene: TRBV27
D gene: NA
J gene: TRBJ2-7
CDR3 length: 11
CDR3 DNA: TGTGCCAGCCACAATCTCTACGAGCAGTACTTC
CDR3 protein: CASHNLYEQYF

clone size: NA
V gene: TRBV7-8
D gene: TRBD2
J gene: TRBJ2-7
CDR3 length: 18
CDR3 DNA: TGTGCCAGCAGCTTAGTGGGACCCGCGACTAGCGGTCCCTACGAGCAGTACTTC
CDR3 protein: CASSLVGPATSGPYEQYF

clone size: NA
V gene: TRBV4-3
D gene: TRBD2
J gene: TRBJ2-3
CDR3 length: 16
CDR3 DNA: TGCGTCAGCAGCCAAGCGAGCGGGGCTAGCACAGATACGCAGTATTTT
CDR3 protein: CVSSQASGASTDTQYF

clone size: few
V gene: TRBV9
D gene: TRBD1
J gene: TRBJ1-6
CDR3 length: 13
CDR3 DNA: TGTGCCAGCAGCGGGGGACAGGGCTCACCCCTCCACTTT
CDR3 protein: CASSGGQGSPLHF

clone size: once
V gene: TRBV5-1
D gene: NA
J gene: TRBJ1-3
CDR3 length: 15
CDR3 DNA: TGCGCCAGCAGCTTCCAGGGAGGAACTGGAAACACCATATATTTT
CDR3 protein: CASSFQGGTGNTIYF

clone size: few
V gene: TRBV5-1
D gene: NA
J gene: TRBJ2-4
CDR3 length: 14
CDR3 DNA: TGCGCCAGCAGCTTGGACAGGACCAAAAACATTCAGTACTTC
CDR3 protein: CASSLDRTKNIQYF

clone size: NA
V gene: TRBV2
D gene: NA
J gene: TRBJ1-3
CDR3 length: 17
CDR3 DNA: TGTGCCAGCAGTAGATTCCGGGACACTTCTAGTGGAAACACCATATATTTT
CDR3 protein: CASSRFRDTSSGNTIYF

clone size: few
V gene: TRBV7-2
D gene: NA
J gene: TRBJ1-6
CDR3 length: 14
CDR3 DNA: TGTGCCAGCAGCTTACGTCAGGAGAATTCACCCCTCCACTTT
CDR3 protein: CASSLRQENSPLHF

clone size: NA
V gene: TRBV19
D gene: NA
J gene: TRBJ1-4
CDR3 length: 16
CDR3 DNA: TGTGCCAGTAGTATGGGACGGCTTGCAACTAATGAAAAACTGTTTTTT
CDR3 protein: CASSMGRLATNEKLFF

clone size: NA
V gene: TRBV7-2
D gene: NA
J gene: TRBJ2-2
CDR3 length: 15
CDR3 DNA: TGTGCCAGCAGCTCCCAGTTGGGGTCCACCGGGGAGCTGTTTTTT
CDR3 protein: CASSSQLGSTGELFF

clone size: NA
V gene: TRBV28
D gene: NA
J gene: TRBJ1-5
CDR3 length: 16
CDR3 DNA: TGTGCCAGCAGTTTTTCAGGTTCTAATGCTATTAAGCCCCAGCATTTT
CDR3 protein: CASSFSGSNAIKPQHF

clone size: NA
V gene: TRBV30
D gene: TRBD1
J gene: TRBJ1-2
CDR3 length: 13
CDR3 DNA: TGTGCCTGGACCGGACAGGGAAACTATGGCTACACCTTC
CDR3 protein: CAWTGQGNYGYTF

clone size: NA
V gene: TRBV18
D gene: TRBD2
J gene: TRBJ2-6
CDR3 length: 17
CDR3 DNA: TGTGCCAGCTCGGGACTAGCGGGAAAGTCTGGGGCCAACGTCCTGACTTTC
CDR3 protein: CASSGLAGKSGANVLTF

clone size: once
V gene: TRBV5-1
D gene: NA
J gene: TRBJ2-7
CDR3 length: 13
CDR3 DNA: TGCGCCAGCAGCTGGGGAGGGGGGGGCGAGCAGTACTTC
CDR3 protein: CASSWGGGGEQYF

clone size: NA
V gene: TRBV7-9
D gene: NA
J gene: TRBJ2-1
CDR3 length: 13
CDR3 DNA: TGTGCCAGCAGCTTAGCGACTAGCAATGAGCAGTTCTTC
CDR3 protein: CASSLATSNEQFF

clone size: NA
V gene: TRBV21-1
D gene: NA
J gene: TRBJ1-5
CDR3 length: 16
CDR3 DNA: TGTGCCAGCAGCAGATTTGTACATTGGCATCATCAGCCCCAGCATTTT
CDR3 protein: CASSRFVHWHHQPQHF

clone size: few
V gene: TRBV5-1
D gene: NA
J gene: TRBJ2-5
CDR3 length: 15
CDR3 DNA: TGCGCCAGCAGCTCGATGGGTCGGGATCAAGAGACCCAGTACTTC
CDR3 protein: CASSSMGRDQETQYF

clone size: NA
V gene: TRBV10-3
D gene: NA
J gene: TRBJ1-6
CDR3 length: 12
CDR3 DNA: TGTGCCATCAGAGAAAATAATTCACCCCTCCACTTT
CDR3 protein: CAIRENNSPLHF

clone size: once
V gene: TRBV5-4
D gene: NA
J gene: TRBJ1-1
CDR3 length: 12
CDR3 DNA: TGTGCCAGCAGCTTAATCGGGGCTGAAGCTTTCTTT
CDR3 protein: CASSLIGAEAFF

clone size: NA
V gene: TRBV21-1
D gene: NA
J gene: TRBJ2-1
CDR3 length: 19
CDR3 DNA: TGTGCCAGGGGATCCGGGCTAGCGGGATTCGGCCTCTCCTACAATGAGCAGTTCTTC
CDR3 protein: CARGSGLAGFGLSYNEQFF

clone size: NA
V gene: TRBV6-5
D gene: NA
J gene: TRBJ2-7
CDR3 length: 16
CDR3 DNA: TGTGCCAGCAGTTACTCGTCTACGGGCTTCTCCTACGAGCAGTACTTC
CDR3 protein: CASSYSSTGFSYEQYF

clone size: few
V gene: TRBV9
D gene: TRBD1
J gene: TRBJ1-2
CDR3 length: 15
CDR3 DNA: TGTGCCAGCAGCGTAGCAGGGACAGCTAACTATGGCTACACCTTC
CDR3 protein: CASSVAGTANYGYTF

clone size: NA
V gene: TRBV28
D gene: TRBD2
J gene: TRBJ2-1
CDR3 length: 15
CDR3 DNA: TGTGCCAGCAGTGTTAGCGGGAGCCGGTGGGATGAGCAGTTCTTC
CDR3 protein: CASSVSGSRWDEQFF

clone size: few
V gene: TRBV13
D gene: NA
J gene: TRBJ1-6
CDR3 length: 16
CDR3 DNA: TGTGCCAGCAGCGATTCCGGGACGTCCTATAATTCACCCCTCCACTTT
CDR3 protein: CASSDSGTSYNSPLHF

clone size: NA
V gene: TRBV29-1
D gene: NA
J gene: TRBJ1-1
CDR3 length: 13
CDR3 DNA: TGCAGCGTTAGGAGTCAGTTGGACACTGAAGCTTTCTTT
CDR3 protein: CSVRSQLDTEAFF